The 20 T cell receptor delta chains given below trace back to one sample, sequenced in a study of γδ T cells in repeated Plasmodium falciparum infection (dated by TCRdb to the early 2020s). The library relied on multiplex PCR. The sequencer listed for this sample is Illumina MiSeq. In TCRdb, clones were called once more from the public reads by CATT, and rows of identical DNA were later combined. For this sample the table gives around 46,000 delta-chain clones, of which roughly 2% were detected only once. 24% of the sample goes to the ten largest clones. For bulk TCR repertoire analysis, Vgamma9/Vdelta2+ and Vdelta2-negative gammadelta T cell populations were flow-sorted out of peripheral blood mononuclear cells. The sequenced sample was gamma-delta T cells from blood. The receptors originated from a pool of human donors (malaria-infected and uninfected, not separated).

This clone was picked up many times. TCRdb has a much larger clone's protein, which differs at residue 9 from the translation of this DNA, likely because of a read error; what is shown is the protein translated from the DNA. The chain recombines TRDV1 with TRDJ1, with TRDD3 as a possible D gene (6 bases). CDR1 and CDR2 from the germline V gene are TSWWSYY and QGS. The CDR3 covers 12 residues. CDR3 residues: CALGMGADRLIF. In DNA, the CDR3 is TGTGCTCTTGGGATGGGGGCCGATAGACTCATCTTT.

A few counts support this clone. This likely traces to a read error, being one base from a far larger clone. Other DNA sequences in the sample encode the same CDR3. The chain recombines TRDV1 with TRDJ1; the match to TRDD3 covers 13 bases. The J gene is not listed in TCRdb, so it was assigned here from a DNA match to germline. The CDR3 is 24 amino acids. Germline V gene data show CDR1 as TSWWSYY and CDR2 as QGS. The CDR3 nucleotides are TGTGCCCTTGGGGAAGTCCCCTCCTTCCTACTCCCTTTACTGGGGGATACGCTGGGCGATAAACTCATCTTT. Residues: CALGEVPSFLLPLLGDTLGDKLIF.

The table lists this clone with a few counts. This likely reflects a read error, since a far larger clone is one base away. In the same sample, other DNA sequences code for this CDR3. The genes are TRDV2 and TRDJ1, with D possibly TRDD3 on 6 matching bases. Because TCRdb records no J gene, it was assigned here through a match of the DNA to germline. The CDR3 covers 15 residues. Germline loops: CDR1 GEAIGNYY, CDR2 EKD. The ends were cut back, 3 bases at V and 4 bases at J, with 17 bases in the middle. The CDR3 DNA is TGTGCCTGTGACGCAGTAGGGGATCCAGGCGATAAACTCATCTTT. Protein product: CACDAVGDPGDKLIF.

This clone has at least ten counts. The protein recorded in TCRdb matches a much larger clone and deviates from this DNA's translation at residue 17, suggesting a read error; the protein here is obtained by translating the DNA. The genes are TRDV1 and TRDJ1; 11 nucleotides match TRDD3. TCRdb records no J gene; here it was assigned by comparing the DNA to germline. The CDR3 extends over 20 amino acids. Germline V gives CDR1 TSWWSYY, CDR2 QGS. CDR3 protein: CALGESSYVWGIPGGDRLIF. CDR3 DNA sequence: TGTGCTCTTGGGGAATCCTCCTACGTCTGGGGGATACCGGGAGGCGATAGACTCATCTTT.

As concerns this clone: This DNA translates differently at residue 11 from the TCRdb protein, which is that of a much larger clone; a read error is likely, and the protein shown is the DNA's own translation. The chain is built from TRDV1 and TRDJ1, with D possibly called TRDD2 or TRDD3 (6 bases each). TCRdb leaves out the J gene; it was filled in here by matching the DNA to germline. CDR3 size: 21 residues. Germline-derived CDR1 and CDR2 are TSWWSYY and QGS. V gave up 3 bases and J gave up 4 bases, with 33 bases separating them. This CDR3 reads CALGDPSPYWEIGSRLDKLIF. The CDR3, as DNA: TGTGCTCTTGGGGATCCTTCCCCATACTGGGAGATAGGTAGTCGACTCGATAAACTCATCTTT.

In regard to this clone: For this DNA, TCRdb reports the protein of a much larger clone, which diverges at residue 13, most likely from a read error; the protein presented here is translated directly from the DNA. Here the V gene is TRDV3, but the J gene went uncalled. Germline CDR1 and CDR2: TVYSNPD and GDNSRS (reference sequence). This CDR3 comprises 15 residues. CDR3 residues: CAFRFPGQNTDKPIF. The CDR3 bases are TGTGCCTTTAGGTTCCCCGGACAGAACACCGATAAACCCATCTTT.

This clone was detected many times. This DNA's translation and the protein TCRdb lists, from a much larger clone, do not match at residue 13, likely due to a read error; the protein shown is translated from the DNA. The chain recombines TRDV2 with TRDJ1; 7 nucleotides line up with TRDD3. TCRdb lists no J gene, so it was determined here by aligning the DNA to germline. The CDR3 runs 22 residues. Germline CDR1 reads GEAIGNYY; CDR2 reads EKD. The V segment lost 1 base and the J segment 2 bases; nucleotides outside the gene matches: 27. For the CDR3, the DNA is TGTGCCTGTGACACGGTGGGCTCAGTGAAGACTTCACCGGGGGATTCAACCGATAAACTCATCTTT. As protein: CACDTVGSVKTSPGDSTDKLIF.

Of note for this clone: Only one base separates this from a far larger clonotype, so it likely reflects a read error. Other DNA sequences within the sample encode an identical CDR3. The J gene was not called, though the V gene is TRDV3; the D segment call TRDD3 is taken from the table without a DNA check. The CDR3 totals 17 residues. Germline CDR1 and CDR2: TVYSNPD and GDNSRS (reference sequence). CDR3 loop: CAFPRLRTGGYDGKLIF. CDR3 DNA: TGTGCCTTCCCCAGGCTACGTACTGGGGGATACGATGGTAAACTCATTTTT.

A note on this clone: TCRdb assigns this DNA the protein of a much larger clone, which departs from its translation at residue 6; this likely reflects a read error, and the protein shown comes from translating the DNA. The genes are TRDV1 and TRDJ1; D is perhaps TRDD2 (9 bases). TCRdb lists no J gene, so it was determined here by aligning the DNA to germline. Trimming removed 0 bases at V and 0 bases at J, with 26 bases between. Germline V gene lookup returns CDR1 TSWWSYY and CDR2 QGS. The CDR3 contains 21 residues. The chain's CDR3 is CALGELAFLRYWGGYTDKLIF. The CDR3 nucleotides read TGTGCTCTTGGGGAACTGGCCTTCCTACGGTACTGGGGGGGGTACACCGATAAACTCATCTTT.

There are a few counts of this clone. The protein that TCRdb holds for this DNA derives from a much larger clone and differs from the translated DNA at residue 6, which likely indicates a read error; the protein shown here is translated from the DNA. The rearrangement links TRDV1 to TRDJ1, with TRDD2 as a possible D gene (6 bases). The J gene was not available in TCRdb and was assigned here by matching the DNA to germline segments. The CDR3 runs 22 residues. The V gene lost 3 bases and the J gene lost 0 bases, with 32 bases spanning the gap. The germline gives CDR1 TSWWSYY, CDR2 QGS. The CDR3 nucleotides are TGTGCTCTTGGGGACACCCCTTCTTCCTTAATCCACCTGATCCAGTACACCGATAAACTCATCTTT. Amino acids: CALGDTPSSLIHLIQYTDKLIF.

This clone was counted only a few times. TCRdb records a much larger clone's protein for this DNA, with a difference at residue 8 that likely arises from a read error; the protein given is the translation of the DNA. This rearrangement joins TRDV1 to TRDJ1; tentatively, D is TRDD2 or TRDD3 (6 bases each). The J gene, not given by TCRdb, was assigned here from a germline match of the nucleotide sequence. The V gene lost 4 bases and the J gene lost 0 bases, with 27 bases spanning the gap. Germline CDR1 and CDR2: TSWWSYY and QGS. The CDR3 totals 20 residues. The CDR3: CALGVPVAPTWYWDTDKLIF. DNA for the CDR3: TGTGCTCTTGGGGTACCCGTGGCTCCTACCTGGTACTGGGACACCGATAAACTCATCTTT.

This clone has ten or more counts. TCRdb shows a much larger clone's protein in place of this DNA's translation, and the two differ at residue 12, likely through a read error; the protein shown is translated from the DNA. V gene TRDV3 combines with J gene TRDJ1; 8 positions agree with TRDD2. The CDR3 runs to 16 residues. In germline, CDR1 is TVYSNPD, CDR2 GDNSRS (reference sequence). CDR3 region: CAFRFLLGLYTEKLIF. For the CDR3, the DNA is TGTGCCTTTCGCTTCCTACTAGGACTGTACACCGAGAAACTCATCTTT.

This clone has just a few counts. TCRdb shows a much larger clone's protein in place of this DNA's translation, and the two differ at residue 16, likely through a read error; the protein shown is translated from the DNA. The rearrangement uses TRDV1 and TRDJ1, with 8 positions matching TRDD3. As TCRdb names no J gene, one was assigned here on the basis of a DNA match to germline. The J segment lost 0 bases and the V segment lost 5 bases, leaving 29 bases of the junction unmatched. Germline V CDR1 and CDR2: TSWWSYY, QGS. The CDR3 sequence is 23 residues long. Here the CDR3 reads CALGSPYSSAFHRGICYTDKLIF. DNA for the CDR3: TGTGCTCTTGGGTCTCCGTATAGTTCAGCCTTCCATAGGGGGATATGCTACACCGATAAACTCATCTTT.

This clone was seen repeatedly, ten times or more. It differs at one base from a far larger clone, so likely a read error. The sample carries other DNA sequences with the same CDR3. The chain couples TRDV3 to TRDJ1, with D perhaps assigned TRDD2 or TRDD3 (9 bases each). TCRdb offers no J gene call, so here the DNA was matched to germline to obtain one. The V and J ends lost 0 bases and 0 bases respectively, with 29 bases between them. The CDR3 loop spans 20 amino acids. Germline assignment: CDR1 TVYSNPD and CDR2 GDNSRS (reference sequence). The CDR3 coding sequence is TGTGCCTTTAGGATCCTTCCTACGAGGGGATACGGGGGGTACACCGATAAACTCATCTTT. Amino acid sequence: CAFRILPTRGYGGYTDKLIF.

This clone was counted between two and nine times. The protein recorded in TCRdb matches a much larger clone and deviates from this DNA's translation at residue 11, suggesting a read error; the protein here is obtained by translating the DNA. V is TRDV1 and J is TRDJ1; 9 bases agree with TRDD3. TCRdb supplies no J gene; here it was assigned by aligning the nucleotide sequence to germline. The CDR3 totals 26 residues. With 2 bases clipped from V and 2 bases from J, the junction kept 36 bases outside the gene matches. Germline CDR1 and CDR2: TSWWSYY and QGS. The CDR3 loop reads CALGESRPSLPDWGTPFYILTDKLIF. CDR3 nucleotide sequence: TGTGCTCTTGGGGAATCACGGCCTTCCTTACCCGACTGGGGGACTCCTTTTTACATTTTGACCGATAAACTCATCTTT.

This clone was counted only a few times. A far larger clone is just one base off, so this is likely a read error. Other DNA sequences in this sample translate to the same CDR3. This rearrangement joins TRDV2 to TRDJ1, with TRDD3 matching over 12 bases. CDR3 length: 19 residues. Germline V gene data show CDR1 as GEAIGNYY and CDR2 as EKD. For the CDR3, the DNA is TGTGCCTGTGACAGCCTACTGGGGGATACATCCTCGTACACCGATAAGCTCATCTTT. Its translation is CACDSLLGDTSSYTDKLIF.

Ten or more counts support this clone. The TCRdb protein, from a much larger clone, departs from this DNA's translation at residue 11, likely by read error; the protein shown derives from the DNA. V gene TRDV1 combines with J gene TRDJ1, with 7 bases that match TRDD2. Here the J gene came from matching the DNA to germline, since TCRdb omits it. Trimming cost V 5 bases and J 0 bases; bases outside gene matches: 24. CDR1 TSWWSYY and CDR2 QGS come from the germline V gene. CDR3 length: 21 residues. Here the CDR3 reads CALGRLLPLLRIPMYTDKLIF. CDR3 nucleotides: TGTGCTCTTGGGCGTCTCCTTCCTTTATTGAGGATCCCCATGTACACCGATAAACTCATCTTT.

This clone has a count of ten or more. TCRdb attributes to this sequence the protein of a much larger clone, which differs from the DNA translation at residue 15; a read error is likely, and the protein displayed is translated from the DNA. Here the V gene is TRDV3, but the J gene went uncalled; TRDD3, the table's D call, lacks a check against the DNA. The CDR3 consists of 16 residues. Germline V gene data show CDR1 as TVYSNPD and CDR2 as GDNSRS (reference sequence). CDR3 protein: CAVLSWGYQGTDKLTF. DNA of the CDR3: TGTGCCGTACTATCCTGGGGGTACCAGGGAACCGATAAACTCACCTTT.

In its sample, this clone ranks as medium-sized. The chain carries TRDV2 and TRDJ1; 11 bases line up with TRDD3. The CDR3 runs 16 residues. Trimming took 3 bases from V and 0 from J; bases not matched to a gene: 5. CDR1 GEAIGNYY and CDR2 EKD come from the germline V gene. CDR3 nucleotides: TGTGCCTGTGACTTACTGGGGGATAGGTACACCGATAAACTCATCTTT. Its translation is CACDLLGDRYTDKLIF.

On this clone: The likely explanation is a read error, given a far larger clone one base away. Other nucleotide sequences in the sample specify the same CDR3. The J gene is TRDJ1, the V gene TRDV2; no reliable D call. In the absence of a J gene in TCRdb, the DNA was matched to germline to assign it here. The germline V gene encodes CDR1 GEAIGNYY and CDR2 EKD. CDR3 length: 15 residues. Trimming stripped 4 bases from V and 2 bases from J, with 16 bases between. CDR3 DNA: TGTGCCTGTGATACCCTAATACAAAGGACCGATAAACTCATCTTT. It encodes CACDTLIQRTDKLIF.